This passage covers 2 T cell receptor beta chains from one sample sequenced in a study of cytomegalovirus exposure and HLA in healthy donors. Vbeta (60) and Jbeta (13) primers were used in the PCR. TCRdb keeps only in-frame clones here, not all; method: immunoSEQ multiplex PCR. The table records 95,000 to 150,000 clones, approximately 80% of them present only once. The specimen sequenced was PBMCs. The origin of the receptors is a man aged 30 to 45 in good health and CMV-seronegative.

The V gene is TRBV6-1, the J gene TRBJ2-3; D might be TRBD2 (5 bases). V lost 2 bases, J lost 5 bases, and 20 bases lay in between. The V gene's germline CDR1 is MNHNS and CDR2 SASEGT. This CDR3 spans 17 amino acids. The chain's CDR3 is CASSETGGRLLQDTQYF. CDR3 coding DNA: TGTGCCAGCAGTGAAACCGGAGGCAGGCTTTTGCAAGATACGCAGTATTTT.

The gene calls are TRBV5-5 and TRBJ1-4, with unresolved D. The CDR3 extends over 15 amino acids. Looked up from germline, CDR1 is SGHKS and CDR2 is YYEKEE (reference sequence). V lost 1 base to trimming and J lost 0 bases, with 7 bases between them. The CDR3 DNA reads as TGTGCCAGCAGCTTGTCCCCAGCAACTAATGAAAAACTGTTTTTT. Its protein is CASSLSPATNEKLFF.